The 26 T cell receptor beta chains below come from one sample, sequenced in a study of T cell responses to AZD1222 COVID-19 vaccine. Clones were read by immunoSEQ multiplex PCR, and TCRdb kept only the in-frame ones, dropping some. The sample has around 160,000 clones; about 81% are singletons. The material was peripheral blood, obtained on day 0 of MenACWY control vaccination. Every receptor here comes from an adult in good health.

The chain is built from TRBV2 and TRBJ2-7; D call uncertain. The germline V and J ends were trimmed by 6 bases and 0 bases, with 9 bases remaining between them. Germline V gene sequence: CDR1 SNHLY, CDR2 FYNNEI. The CDR3 length is 13 residues. The CDR3 region has the DNA TGTGCCAGCAGGGCCGGGCCCTCCTACGAGCAGTACTTC. Translation gives CASRAGPSYEQYF.

This rearrangement joins TRBV10-3 to TRBJ2-1, with D maybe TRBD1 (5 bases). The CDR3 contains 15 residues. V lost 0 bases and J lost 4, with 10 bases in between. Germline CDR1 and CDR2: ENHRY and SYGVKD. The CDR3 sequence is CAISESRVGYNEQFF. CDR3 sequence (DNA): TGTGCCATCAGTGAGTCCAGGGTTGGGTACAATGAGCAGTTCTTC.

V and J are TRBV5-1 and TRBJ1-2, with a weak D call TRBD1 (6 bases). Trimming took 6 bases from V and 3 from J, leaving 27 bases between them. Germline V gives CDR1 SGHRS, CDR2 YFSETQ. The CDR3 contains 18 residues. The CDR3 DNA sequence: TGCGCCAGCAAAAGCGGAGGGACATCAAGCGCCTACTACTATGGCTACACCTTC. It specifies CASKSGGTSSAYYYGYTF.

The V and J genes are TRBV6-5 and TRBJ1-6; no reliable D call. Per the germline V gene, CDR1 is MNHEY and CDR2 is SVGAGI. The CDR3 totals 14 residues. V lost 10 bases and J 10 bases, leaving 20 bases between the germline ends. CDR3 in amino acids: CATHDGVVGSPLHF. The CDR3 DNA reads TGTGCCACCCATGACGGGGTCGTGGGGTCACCCCTCCACTTT.

The genes are TRBV5-1 and TRBJ2-2; TRBD1 is a possible D gene (6 bases). Trimming removed 0 bases at V and 4 bases at J, with 13 bases between. Germline V gene sequence: CDR1 SGHRS, CDR2 YFSETQ. CDR3 length: 16 amino acids. CDR3 DNA: TGCGCCAGCAGCTTGGCACTACAAGGGGGCACCGGGGAGCTGTTTTTT. It encodes CASSLALQGGTGELFF.

This clone was found once. The V call is TRBV19, the J call TRBJ1-1; perhaps TRBD1 as D (5 bases). V lost 6 bases to trimming and J lost 0 bases, with 11 bases between them. Germline V gene sequence: CDR1 LNHDA, CDR2 SQIVND (reference sequence). This CDR3 comprises 14 residues. The CDR3 bases are TGTGCCAGTAGATCGGGGGGGATGAACACTGAAGCTTTCTTT. Translated, it gives CASRSGGMNTEAFF.

Details on this clone: This CDR3 is also generated by other DNA sequences in the sample. The rearrangement links TRBV28 to TRBJ1-1; D is ambiguous. The V gene's germline CDR1 is MDHEN and CDR2 SYDVKM. The CDR3 length is 13 residues. Deletions cut 1 base from V and 2 bases from J, with 5 bases between. Written as DNA, the CDR3 is TGTGCCAGCAGTTTATTGGCAAACACTGAAGCTTTCTTT. Translation: CASSLLANTEAFF. Drawing the rest from reference TRBV28 and TRBJ1-1, the complete variable domain is DVKVTQSSRYLVKRTGEKVFLECVQDMDHENMFWYRQDPGLGLRLIYFSYDVKMKEKGDIPEGYSVSREKKERFSLILESASTNQTSMYLCASSLLANTEAFFGQGTRLTVV.

This clone occurred a few times. The chain is built from TRBV12-3 or TRBV12-4 and TRBJ1-1, with D uncertain. CDR3 length: 13 amino acids. The V end was cut by 3 bases, the J end by 7 bases, with 12 bases between. CDR3 nucleotides: TGTGCCAGCAGTTTCGAACAGCACCTTGAAGCTTTCTTT. Its translation: CASSFEQHLEAFF.

The J gene is TRBJ1-6, the V gene TRBV9; D unclear. CDR3 length: 14 residues. Germline lookup yields CDR1 SGDLS and CDR2 YYNGEE. Deletions cut 0 bases from V and 5 bases from J, with 6 bases between. CDR3 DNA sequence: TGTGCCAGCAGCGTAGGTGGGGATAATTCACCCCTCCACTTT. Translated: CASSVGGDNSPLHF.

This chain connects TRBV5-1 to TRBJ2-7; no firm D call. Germline V lookup: CDR1 SGHRS, CDR2 YFSETQ. This CDR3 has 14 amino acids. V lost 0 bases, J lost 3 bases, and 10 bases lay in between. CDR3 sequence reads: CASSLETSGYEQYF. Written as DNA, the CDR3 is TGCGCCAGCAGCTTGGAGACATCGGGCTACGAGCAGTACTTC.

The chain has TRBV5-1 and TRBJ2-7; D is perhaps TRBD1 (6 bases). V gave up 3 bases and J gave up 1 base, with 8 bases separating them. The CDR3 contains 13 residues. CDR1 is SGHRS and CDR2 is YFSETQ in the germline V gene. The CDR3 DNA is TGCGCCAGCAGCTCGGACAGATCCTACGAGCAGTACTTC. It yields the protein CASSSDRSYEQYF.

The table lists this clone with a few counts. The chain uses TRBV2 and TRBJ2-5; weak D call: TRBD2 (6 bases). CDR1 and CDR2 from the germline V gene are SNHLY and FYNNEI. V was pared by 11 bases and J by 5 bases, with 24 bases between. The CDR3 sequence is 15 residues long. The CDR3 bases are TGTGCCTCCCGGCTGGGGACTCAACCTACCGAGACCCAGTACTTC. It translates to CASRLGTQPTETQYF. The full variable domain, completed using reference TRBV2 and TRBJ2-5, is EPEVTQTPSHQVTQMGQEVILRCVPISNHLYFYWYRQILGQKVEFLVSFYNNEISEKSEIFDDQFSVERPDGSNFTLKIRSTKLEDSAMYFCASRLGTQPTETQYFGPGTRLLVL.

The rearrangement links TRBV6-5 to TRBJ2-5, with no clear D. Trimming took 6 bases from V and 3 from J, leaving 14 bases between them. This CDR3 has 14 residues. Germline V gene lookup returns CDR1 MNHEY and CDR2 SVGAGI. CDR3 amino acids: CASSPPGRKETQYF. CDR3 nucleotide sequence: TGTGCCAGCAGCCCCCCCGGTAGAAAAGAGACCCAGTACTTC.

The table lists this clone with a count of one. J is TRBJ1-5 and V is TRBV24-1; 8 bases match TRBD1. Looked up from germline, CDR1 is KGHDR and CDR2 is SFDVKD. The ends lost 10 bases at V and 3 bases at J; junction bases unmatched: 7. There are 14 residues in the CDR3. The CDR3 sequence is CATSQGAFNQPQHF. For the CDR3, the DNA is TGTGCCACGAGTCAGGGGGCGTTCAATCAGCCCCAGCATTTT.

This clone was counted once. The chain joins TRBV9 to TRBJ2-2; D tentatively reads TRBD1 or TRBD2 (5 bases each). This CDR3 has 13 amino acids. V was cut by 3 bases and J by 10 bases, with 13 bases left in between. Germline V gives CDR1 SGDLS, CDR2 YYNGEE. This chain's CDR3 is CASSARDAEELFF. In DNA, the CDR3 is TGTGCCAGCAGCGCTAGGGACGCAGAGGAGCTGTTTTTT.

The J gene is TRBJ2-6, the V gene TRBV7-6; the D call may be TRBD1 or TRBD2 (5 bases each). Germline V CDR1 and CDR2: SGHVS, FNYEAQ. The CDR3 length is 17 residues. V lost 5 bases and J 0 bases, leaving 14 bases between the germline ends. CDR3: CASSPRDRSSGANVLTF. For the CDR3, the DNA is TGTGCCAGCAGCCCCCGGGACCGCAGCTCTGGGGCCAACGTCCTGACTTTC.

In this sample, this clone turned up once. The V gene is TRBV5-4, the J gene TRBJ1-2; no clear D. V lost 0 bases and J lost 4, with 7 bases in between. This CDR3 comprises 13 residues. CDR1 is SGHNT and CDR2 is YYREEE in the germline V gene (reference sequence). This CDR3 is CASSLGTVYGYTF. In nucleotides, the CDR3 is TGTGCCAGCAGCTTGGGGACGGTCTATGGCTACACCTTC.

The chain combines TRBV6-5 with TRBJ1-3; D gene ambiguous. Trimming shortened V by 2 bases and J by 0 bases, and 8 bases separated the two germline ends. CDR3 length equals 15 residues. Germline V CDR1 and CDR2: MNHEY, SVGAGI. Here the CDR3 reads CASSYVGSSGNTIYF. The CDR3 DNA sequence: TGTGCCAGCAGTTACGTCGGCAGCTCTGGAAACACCATATATTTT.

V gene TRBV7-9 combines with J gene TRBJ2-1, with 13 bases fitting TRBD2. CDR1 SEHNR and CDR2 FQNEAQ come from the germline V gene (reference sequence). Trimming cost V 5 bases and J 5 bases; bases outside gene matches: 9. This CDR3 region has 17 residues. The CDR3 sequence is CASSLPRGLAGDNEQFF. Here the CDR3 DNA reads TGTGCCAGCAGCCTCCCCCGCGGACTAGCGGGGGACAATGAGCAGTTCTTC.

V and J are TRBV2 and TRBJ2-7, with D possibly matching TRBD2 (6 bases). This CDR3 contains 16 residues. Germline assignment: CDR1 SNHLY and CDR2 FYNNEI. V lost 1 base to trimming and J lost 4 bases, with 17 bases between them. The CDR3 DNA follows: TGTGCCAGCAGTGAAGAGGGGAGGCTTCCAGAATACGAGCAGTACGTC. The encoded protein is CASSEEGRLPEYEQYV.

The V gene is TRBV19, the J gene TRBJ2-5; D unclear. Germline V gene lookup returns CDR1 LNHDA and CDR2 SQIVND (reference sequence). Trimming shortened V by 3 bases and J by 5 bases, and 4 bases separated the two germline ends. There are 11 residues in the CDR3. The chain's CDR3 is CASSMGETQYF. CDR3 DNA: TGTGCCAGTAGTATGGGGGAGACCCAGTACTTC.

CDR3: CASRGGLAGGPAVDTQYF. The CDR3 DNA follows: TGCGCCAGCAGAGGGGGACTAGCGGGGGGCCCCGCGGTAGATACGCAGTATTTT. The rearrangement joins TRBV5-1 to TRBJ2-3, with 15 positions matching TRBD2. V lost 5 bases and J lost 5; bases outside the gene matches: 12. This CDR3 has 18 amino acids. Germline V gene sequence: CDR1 SGHRS, CDR2 YFSETQ.

The J gene is TRBJ1-4, the V gene TRBV18; D is unclear. Looked up from germline, CDR1 is KGHSH and CDR2 is LQKENI. V lost 1 base and J lost 0, with 6 bases in between. The CDR3 is 15 residues long. DNA for the CDR3: TGTGCCAGCTCACCACGCAGCTCAACTAATGAAAAACTGTTTTTT. Encoded protein: CASSPRSSTNEKLFF.

This sequence joins TRBV29-1 and TRBJ2-5; D is perhaps TRBD1 (7 bases). Germline V gene sequence: CDR1 SQVTM, CDR2 ANQGSEA. Trimming left V 3 bases short and J 2 bases short, with 13 bases between. The CDR3 extends over 14 amino acids. The CDR3 spells CSVDAQGGQETQYF. CDR3 bases: TGCAGCGTTGACGCTCAGGGGGGACAAGAGACCCAGTACTTC. Full variable domain (remainder filled in from reference TRBV29-1 and TRBJ2-5): SAVISQKPSRDICQRGTSLTIQCQVDSQVTMMFWYRQQPGQSLTLIATANQGSEATYESGFVIDKFPISRPNLTFSTLTVSNMSPEDSSIYLCSVDAQGGQETQYFGPGTRLLVL.

This chain uses TRBV7-9 with TRBJ2-1; D is ambiguous. Trimming removed 7 bases at V and 5 bases at J, with 15 bases between. CDR1 is SEHNR and CDR2 is FQNEAQ in the germline V gene (reference sequence). CDR3 length equals 14 residues. Written as DNA, the CDR3 is TGTGCCAGCACGTTTTGGGGAAAGGACAATGAGCAGTTCTTC. Its translation is CASTFWGKDNEQFF.

This clone showed up just a few times. This sequence joins TRBV6-5 and TRBJ1-4; D uncertain. CDR1 is MNHEY and CDR2 is SVGAGI in the germline V gene. The CDR3 is made up of 14 amino acids. V lost 3 bases to trimming and J lost 4 bases, with 9 bases between them. The DNA of the CDR3 is TGTGCCAGCAGTTATGGGTCCAATAATGAAAAACTGTTTTTT. This gives the protein CASSYGSNNEKLFF.